This T cell receptor (beta chain) was sequenced in a study of T cell responses to AZD1222 COVID-19 vaccine. Study as a whole: Both about-4-week and about-12-week second-dose recipients were combined.

To note about this clone: Its specificity is unknown.

The study, taken as a whole, reports: Scientists sampled the repertoires only once the peak T cell response had passed. In a largely white British group with more females than males, clonal diversity was possibly underestimated.

The table came from immunoSEQ multiplex PCR; TCRdb's copy has only in-frame clones and leaves some out. Among about 130,000 clones listed, roughly 90% were seen once. The length of the CDR3 is 14 residues. The V end lost 3 bases, the J end lost 3 bases, and 10 bases lay between the germline ends. Germline-derived CDR1 and CDR2 are LGHNA and YNFKEQ. The receptor was isolated from an adult in good health. Specimen: peripheral blood, collected on day 0 of AZD1222 vaccination. The chain is built from TRBV4-2 and TRBJ2-3; TRBD2 is a possible D gene (6 bases). The CDR3: CASSQAGSTDTQYF. As DNA, the CDR3 is TGTGCCAGCAGCCAGGCGGGGAGTACAGATACGCAGTATTTT.